This T cell receptor (beta chain) originates from a study of cytomegalovirus exposure and HLA in healthy donors. Findings and caveats of the study: Likely technical artifact: a cluster of highly shared sequence variants. Excluded: some indistinguishable V segments such as TRBV6-2 and TRBV6-3.

60 Vbeta and 13 Jbeta primers were used in PCR. Source study methods: An analysis that came later counted 80 million or so unique TCR beta chains, approximately 10 million shared. Clones were sequenced by immunoSEQ multiplex PCR, and TCRdb holds only the in-frame ones, with some missing. Clone size and V and J calls were adopted from that table, with D and trimming inferred from the DNA. The profile shows about 120,000 clones, over 60% of them singletons. Points on this clone: The antigen remains undetermined.

CDR1 is LGHNA, CDR2 YNFKEQ, per germline. There are 19 residues in the CDR3. Trimming stripped 11 bases from V and 2 bases from J, with 31 bases between. This rearrangement joins TRBV4-2 to TRBJ1-3; D unresolved. The source is a woman in her forties in good health and CMV-seropositive. The sequenced material came from PBMCs. The CDR3 reads CAVLARTWSRRLAGNTIYF. DNA for the CDR3: TGTGCCGTTCTAGCACGTACGTGGAGCCGACGGTTAGCTGGAAACACCATATATTTT.